A selection of T cell receptor beta chains follows, all from one sample in a study of patients and donors after allogeneic stem cell transplantation. TCRdb ran MiXCR on the RT-PCR reads and lists one entry per CDR3 protein. The table records over 200,000 distinct CDR3 sequences, around two fifths of them present only once. The sample comprised blood, either unsorted or a sorted T cell fraction (not recorded which). The receptors originated from a human donor who was either an allogeneic HSCT recipient or a stem cell or donor lymphocyte infusion donor (not recorded which). It is not recorded whose cells these are; they may come from a transplant donor. The CDR3 runs from the conserved cysteine through the conserved F or W. Each record gives: CDR3 DNA, CDR3 protein, clone size, V gene, J gene, D gene. The D gene is left open where the match is weak. Clone size appears in some rows only: once, few, many, or a class for an expanded clone.

cdr3_nt: TGTGCCAGCAGCCTTGAAGGGGGGATCTACGAGCAGTACTTC; cdr3_aa: CASSLEGGIYEQYF; clone_size: NA; v_call: TRBV3-1; j_call: TRBJ2-7; d_call: NA
cdr3_nt: TGTGCCAGCAGCGACTGGGACAGGGAGGATTCACCCCTCCACTTT; cdr3_aa: CASSDWDREDSPLHF; clone_size: NA; v_call: TRBV7-9; j_call: TRBJ1-6; d_call: TRBD1
cdr3_nt: TGTGCCAGCAGTTCCGGCAGGGGATACTACAATGAGCAGTTCTTC; cdr3_aa: CASSSGRGYYNEQFF; clone_size: NA; v_call: TRBV28; j_call: TRBJ2-1; d_call: NA
cdr3_nt: TGTGCCAGCTCACCACGCAGGGACTATGGCTACACCTTC; cdr3_aa: CASSPRRDYGYTF; clone_size: NA; v_call: TRBV18; j_call: TRBJ1-2; d_call: NA
cdr3_nt: TGTGCCAGCAGCCAAGCGGGATTTAAAAACATTCAGTACTTC; cdr3_aa: CASSQAGFKNIQYF; clone_size: NA; v_call: TRBV3-1; j_call: TRBJ2-4; d_call: NA
cdr3_nt: TGTGCCAGCAGCTTGAGGGGGTTAGCCACTTTGGGTACCGGGGAGCTGTTTTTT; cdr3_aa: CASSLRGLATLGTGELFF; clone_size: NA; v_call: TRBV7-2; j_call: TRBJ2-2; d_call: NA
cdr3_nt: TGTGCCAGCAGCGTAGGGGCAGGGATGAACACTGAAGCTTTCTTT; cdr3_aa: CASSVGAGMNTEAFF; clone_size: few; v_call: TRBV9; j_call: TRBJ1-1; d_call: NA
cdr3_nt: TGTGCCAGCAGTTCGGACAGGTCGTATGGCTACACCTTC; cdr3_aa: CASSSDRSYGYTF; clone_size: NA; v_call: TRBV6-6; j_call: TRBJ1-2; d_call: TRBD1
cdr3_nt: TGTGCCAGTAGTATCGGGATGACCCGGTCCTACGAGCAGTACTTC; cdr3_aa: CASSIGMTRSYEQYF; clone_size: NA; v_call: TRBV19; j_call: TRBJ2-7; d_call: NA
cdr3_nt: TGTGCCAGCAGCCCGAGGCCCCATCGGGGCGAGCAGTACTTC; cdr3_aa: CASSPRPHRGEQYF; clone_size: few; v_call: TRBV9; j_call: TRBJ2-7; d_call: NA
cdr3_nt: TGCGCCAGCAGCTTGGGGACACCAAATAGCAATCAGCCCCAGCATTTT; cdr3_aa: CASSLGTPNSNQPQHF; clone_size: NA; v_call: TRBV5-1; j_call: TRBJ1-5; d_call: NA
cdr3_nt: TGTGCCAGCAGTGACTGGACAGGGATTGGAGATACGCAGTATTTT; cdr3_aa: CASSDWTGIGDTQYF; clone_size: NA; v_call: TRBV28; j_call: TRBJ2-3; d_call: TRBD1
cdr3_nt: TGTGCCAGCATTCCCCCCGGAACCAAGTCCTACGAGCAGTACTTC; cdr3_aa: CASIPPGTKSYEQYF; clone_size: NA; v_call: TRBV2; j_call: TRBJ2-7; d_call: NA
cdr3_nt: TGTGCCAGCAGTTGGGGTAATAGGTCACCCCTCCACTTT; cdr3_aa: CASSWGNRSPLHF; clone_size: NA; v_call: TRBV27; j_call: TRBJ1-6; d_call: NA
cdr3_nt: TGTGCCAGCAGTCCCGGGACAACCTATGGCTACACCTTC; cdr3_aa: CASSPGTTYGYTF; clone_size: NA; v_call: TRBV12-3/TRBV12-4; j_call: TRBJ1-2; d_call: NA
cdr3_nt: TGCAGTGCTAGAGCCCCGACCGCGGGGGCTATTGGCACAGATACGCAGTATTTT; cdr3_aa: CSARAPTAGAIGTDTQYF; clone_size: few; v_call: TRBV20-1; j_call: TRBJ2-3; d_call: NA
cdr3_nt: TGTGCCAGCAGCTTAGACCTTGAGCCGAGATGGGAGACCCAGTACTTC; cdr3_aa: CASSLDLEPRWETQYF; clone_size: few; v_call: TRBV7-2; j_call: TRBJ2-5; d_call: NA
cdr3_nt: TGTGCCAGCAGTTTACCAAATGAAAAACTGTTTTTT; cdr3_aa: CASSLPNEKLFF; clone_size: NA; v_call: TRBV12-3/TRBV12-4; j_call: TRBJ1-4; d_call: NA
cdr3_nt: TGCAGCGCACGGACAGGGTTCGGCGAGCAGTACTTC; cdr3_aa: CSARTGFGEQYF; clone_size: NA; v_call: TRBV29-1; j_call: TRBJ2-7; d_call: TRBD1
cdr3_nt: TGTGCCAGCAGCTTGGGGACAGCCCCCCATCAGCCCCAGCATTTT; cdr3_aa: CASSLGTAPHQPQHF; clone_size: NA; v_call: TRBV7-9; j_call: TRBJ1-5; d_call: TRBD1
cdr3_nt: TGTGCCAGCACCTCAAGACAGGCCCTGAACACTGAAGCTTTCTTT; cdr3_aa: CASTSRQALNTEAFF; clone_size: NA; v_call: TRBV7-9; j_call: TRBJ1-1; d_call: NA
cdr3_nt: TGTGCCAGCAGTTTTTCCCCGAACAGTTTTGGCTACACCTTC; cdr3_aa: CASSFSPNSFGYTF; clone_size: NA; v_call: TRBV27; j_call: TRBJ1-2; d_call: NA
cdr3_nt: TGCGCCAGCAGCTTGGTGGGAAACACCGGGGAGCTGTTTTTT; cdr3_aa: CASSLVGNTGELFF; clone_size: NA; v_call: TRBV5-1; j_call: TRBJ2-2; d_call: NA